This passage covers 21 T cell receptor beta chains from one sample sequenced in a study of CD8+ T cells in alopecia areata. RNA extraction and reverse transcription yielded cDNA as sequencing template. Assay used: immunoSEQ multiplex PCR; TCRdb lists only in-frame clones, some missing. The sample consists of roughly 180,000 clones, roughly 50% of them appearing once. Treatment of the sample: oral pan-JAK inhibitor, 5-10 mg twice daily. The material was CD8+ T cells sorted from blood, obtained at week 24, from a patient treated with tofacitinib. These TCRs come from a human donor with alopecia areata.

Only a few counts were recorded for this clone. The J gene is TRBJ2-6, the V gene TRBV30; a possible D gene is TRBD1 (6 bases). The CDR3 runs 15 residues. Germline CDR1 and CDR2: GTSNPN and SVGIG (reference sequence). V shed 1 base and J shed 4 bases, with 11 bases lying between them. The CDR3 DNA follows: TGTGCCTGGAGTGAAGCAGGGGTCGGGGCCAACGTCCTGACTTTC. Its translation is CAWSEAGVGANVLTF.

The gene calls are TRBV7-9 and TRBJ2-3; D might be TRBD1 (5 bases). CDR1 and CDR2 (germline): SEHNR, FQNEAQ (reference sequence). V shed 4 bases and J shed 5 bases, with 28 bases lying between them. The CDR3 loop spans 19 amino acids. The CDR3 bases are TGTGCCAGCAGCTCATTTGGGGCAGGGCCCCAGCTTTTCGGAGATACGCAGTATTTT. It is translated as CASSSFGAGPQLFGDTQYF.

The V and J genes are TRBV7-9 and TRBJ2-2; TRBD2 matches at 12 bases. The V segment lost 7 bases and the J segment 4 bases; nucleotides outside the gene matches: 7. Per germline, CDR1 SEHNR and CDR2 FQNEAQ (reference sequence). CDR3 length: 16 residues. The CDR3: CASTTPGLAGTGELFF. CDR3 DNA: TGTGCCAGCACCACTCCGGGACTAGCGGGCACCGGGGAGCTGTTTTTT. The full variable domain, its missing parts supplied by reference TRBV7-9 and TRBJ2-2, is DTGVSQNPRHKITKRGQNVTFRCDPISEHNRLYWYRQTLGQGPEFLTYFQNEAQLEKSRLLSDRFSAERPKGSFSTLEIQRTEQGDSAMYLCASTTPGLAGTGELFFGEGSRLTVL.

This chain's CDR3 is CAWNSVDFSTEAFF. CDR3 sequence (DNA): TGTGCCTGGAATTCTGTGGACTTTAGCACTGAAGCTTTCTTT. The chain employs TRBV30 and TRBJ1-1; no clear D gene. The CDR3 contains 14 residues. Germline assignment: CDR1 GTSNPN and CDR2 SVGIG (reference sequence). V lost 4 bases, J lost 4 bases, and 16 bases lay in between.

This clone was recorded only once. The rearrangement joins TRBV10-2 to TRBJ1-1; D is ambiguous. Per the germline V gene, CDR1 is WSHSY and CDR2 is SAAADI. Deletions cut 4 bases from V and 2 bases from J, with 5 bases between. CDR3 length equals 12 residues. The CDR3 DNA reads TGCGCCAGCAGTGCCATAAACACTGAAGCTTTCTTT. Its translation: CASSAINTEAFF.

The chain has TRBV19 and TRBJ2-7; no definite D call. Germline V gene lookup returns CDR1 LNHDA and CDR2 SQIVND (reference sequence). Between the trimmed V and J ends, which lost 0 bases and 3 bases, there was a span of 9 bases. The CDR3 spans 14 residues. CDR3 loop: CASSIDTAYYEQYF. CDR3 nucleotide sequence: TGTGCCAGTAGTATAGATACAGCCTACTACGAGCAGTACTTC.

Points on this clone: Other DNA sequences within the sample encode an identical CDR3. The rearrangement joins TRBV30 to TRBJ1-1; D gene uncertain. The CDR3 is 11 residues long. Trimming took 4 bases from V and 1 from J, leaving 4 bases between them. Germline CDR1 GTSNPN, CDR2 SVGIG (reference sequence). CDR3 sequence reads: CAWNRNTEAFF. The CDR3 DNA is TGTGCCTGGAACAGGAACACTGAAGCTTTCTTT.

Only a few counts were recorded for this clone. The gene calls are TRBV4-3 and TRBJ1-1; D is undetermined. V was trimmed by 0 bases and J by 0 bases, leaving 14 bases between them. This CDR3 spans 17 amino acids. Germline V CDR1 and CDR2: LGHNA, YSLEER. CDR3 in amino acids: CASSQDSFRGVNTEAFF. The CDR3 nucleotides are TGCGCCAGCAGCCAAGATTCTTTCCGTGGCGTGAACACTGAAGCTTTCTTT.

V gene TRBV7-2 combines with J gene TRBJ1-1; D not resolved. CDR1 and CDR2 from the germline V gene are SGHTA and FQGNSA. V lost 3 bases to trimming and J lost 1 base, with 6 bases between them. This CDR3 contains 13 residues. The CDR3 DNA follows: TGTGCCAGCAGCTTCTGGGAGAACACTGAAGCTTTCTTT. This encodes CASSFWENTEAFF. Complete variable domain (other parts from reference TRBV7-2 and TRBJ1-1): GAGVSQSPSNKVTEKGKDVELRCDPISGHTALYWYRQSLGQGLEFLIYFQGNSAPDKSGLPSDRFSAERTGGSVSTLTIQRTQQEDSAVYLCASSFWENTEAFFGQGTRLTVV.

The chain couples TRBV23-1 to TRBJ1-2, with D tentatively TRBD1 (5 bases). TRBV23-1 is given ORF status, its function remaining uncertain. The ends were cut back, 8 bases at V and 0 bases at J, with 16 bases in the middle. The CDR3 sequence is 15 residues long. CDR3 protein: CASCLAGPPNYGYTF. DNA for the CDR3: TGCGCCAGCTGCCTCGCAGGGCCACCTAACTATGGCTACACCTTC.

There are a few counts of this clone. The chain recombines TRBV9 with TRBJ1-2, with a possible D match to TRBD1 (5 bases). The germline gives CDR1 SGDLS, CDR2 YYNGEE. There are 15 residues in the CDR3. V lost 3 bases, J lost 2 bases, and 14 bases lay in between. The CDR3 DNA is TGTGCCAGCAGCGCCAGACAGACTCTAAACTATGGCTACACCTTC. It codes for CASSARQTLNYGYTF.

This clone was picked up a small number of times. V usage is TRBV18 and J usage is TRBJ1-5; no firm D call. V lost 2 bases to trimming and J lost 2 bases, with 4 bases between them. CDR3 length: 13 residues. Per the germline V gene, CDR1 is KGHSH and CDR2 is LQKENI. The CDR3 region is CASSPERNQPQHF. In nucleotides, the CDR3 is TGTGCCAGCTCACCAGAGCGCAATCAGCCCCAGCATTTT. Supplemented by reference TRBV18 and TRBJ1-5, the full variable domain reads NAGVMQNPRHLVRRRGQEARLRCSPMKGHSHVYWYRQLPEEGLKFMVYLQKENIIDESGMPKERFSAEFPKEGPSILRIQQVVRGDSAAYFCASSPERNQPQHFGDGTRLSIL.

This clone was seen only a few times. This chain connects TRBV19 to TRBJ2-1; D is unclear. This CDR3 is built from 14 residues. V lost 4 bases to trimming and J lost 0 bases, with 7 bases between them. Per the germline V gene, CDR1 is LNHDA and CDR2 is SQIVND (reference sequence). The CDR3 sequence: CASSTEFSYNEQFF. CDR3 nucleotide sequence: TGTGCCAGTAGTACAGAGTTCTCCTACAATGAGCAGTTCTTC. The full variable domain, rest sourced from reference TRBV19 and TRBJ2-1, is DGGITQSPKYLFRKEGQNVTLSCEQNLNHDAMYWYRQDPGQGLRLIYYSQIVNDFQKGDIAEGYSVSREKKESFPLTVTSAQKNPTAFYLCASSTEFSYNEQFFGPGTRLTVL.

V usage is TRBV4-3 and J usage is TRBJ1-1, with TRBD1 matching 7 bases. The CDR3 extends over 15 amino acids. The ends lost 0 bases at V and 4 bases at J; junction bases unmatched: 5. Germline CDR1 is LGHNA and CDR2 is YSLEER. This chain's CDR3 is CASSQDRGRVTEAFF. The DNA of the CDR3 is TGCGCCAGCAGCCAAGATAGGGGGCGAGTCACTGAAGCTTTCTTT.

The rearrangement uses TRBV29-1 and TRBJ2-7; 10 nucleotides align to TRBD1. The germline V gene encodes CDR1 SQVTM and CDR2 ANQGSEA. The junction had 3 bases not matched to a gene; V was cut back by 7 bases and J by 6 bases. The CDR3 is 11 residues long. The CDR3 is CSAGTGVEQYF. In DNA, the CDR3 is TGCAGCGCTGGGACAGGGGTCGAGCAGTACTTC.

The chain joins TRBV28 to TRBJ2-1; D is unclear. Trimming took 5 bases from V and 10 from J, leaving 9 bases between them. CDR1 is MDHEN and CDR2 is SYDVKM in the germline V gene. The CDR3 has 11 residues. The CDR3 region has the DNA TGTGCCAGCAGTCCGAGGTCAGAGCAGTTCTTC. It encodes CASSPRSEQFF.

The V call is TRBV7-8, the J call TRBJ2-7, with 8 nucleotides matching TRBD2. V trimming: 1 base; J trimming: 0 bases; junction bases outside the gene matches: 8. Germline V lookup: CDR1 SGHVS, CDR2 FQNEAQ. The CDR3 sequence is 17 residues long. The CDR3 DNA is TGTGCCAGCAGCTTAGAGGGCGGGGGGCTCTCCTCCTACGAGCAGTACTTC. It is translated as CASSLEGGGLSSYEQYF.

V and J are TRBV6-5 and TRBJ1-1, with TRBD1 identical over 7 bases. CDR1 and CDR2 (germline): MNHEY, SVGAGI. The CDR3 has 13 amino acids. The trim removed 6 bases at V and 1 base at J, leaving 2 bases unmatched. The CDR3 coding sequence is TGTGCCAGCAGAGGGACAGCGAACACTGAAGCTTTCTTT. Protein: CASRGTANTEAFF.

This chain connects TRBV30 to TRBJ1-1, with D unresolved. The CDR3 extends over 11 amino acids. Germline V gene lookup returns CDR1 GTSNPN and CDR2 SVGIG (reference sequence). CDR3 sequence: CAAPFGREAFF. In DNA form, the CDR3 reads TGTGCGGCCCCCTTCGGGCGTGAAGCTTTCTTT.

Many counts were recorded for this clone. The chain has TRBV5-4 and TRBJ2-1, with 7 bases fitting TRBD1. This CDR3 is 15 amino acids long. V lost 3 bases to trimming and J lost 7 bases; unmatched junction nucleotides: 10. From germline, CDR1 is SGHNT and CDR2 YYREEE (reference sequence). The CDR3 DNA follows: TGTGCCAGCAGCTCCCTGACGGGACAGACTAATGAGCAGTTCTTC. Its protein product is CASSSLTGQTNEQFF.

The CDR3 region has the DNA TGTGCCAGCAGCTTGGTTGCGGGGGCCATCACAGATACGCAGTATTTT. It encodes CASSLVAGAITDTQYF. V and J are TRBV5-6 and TRBJ2-3; TRBD2 might be the D (7 bases). Germline CDR1 and CDR2: SGHDT and YYEEEE. Trimming stripped 0 bases from V and 2 bases from J, with 13 bases between. The CDR3 runs 16 residues.